The rows below give T cell receptor beta chains drawn from one sample of a study of T cell repertoires in cytomegalovirus infection. Via MiXCR, TCRdb re-called the reads, giving one row per CDR3 protein. Here the sample spans fewer than 200,000 distinct CDR3 sequences, approximately 19% being singletons. Sequencing was done on a sample of PBMCs. The receptor source for this set is a human donor in good health (CMV status not recorded). Some clones in this sample may be carry-over from other donors' samples. Both conserved end residues are trimmed from each CDR3.

>TRBJ1-2|TRBV12-3/TRBV12-4
ASSSDRAGYT
>TRBJ2-5|TRBV4-2
ASSQGDLSGPQETQY
>TRBJ2-7|TRBV20-1
SASGQGDEQY
>TRBJ2-1|TRBV6-2/TRBV6-3
ASSRAGSSYNEQF
>TRBJ2-7|TRBV7-6
ASKTTSGGAGEQY
>TRBJ2-7|TRBV7-9
ASSLDSGLSYEQY
>TRBJ1-1|TRBV12-3/TRBV12-4
ASSFVVGPNTEAF
>TRBJ2-1|TRBV5-6
ASSWGTGQGFSGNEQF
>TRBJ2-7|TRBV7-2
ASSQRDGFYEQY
>TRBJ2-2|TRBV12-3/TRBV12-4
AGSSTSYSGELF
>TRBJ2-2|TRBV20-1
SASRTDFGELF
>TRBJ1-2|TRBV29-1
SEGGQGSGYT
>TRBJ1-1|TRBV6-2/TRBV6-3
ASSYSLTEAF
>TRBJ2-7|TRBV7-2
ASSLELGQLYEQY
>TRBJ2-4|TRBV4-2
ASSQDVDRSQNIQY
>TRBJ1-5|TRBV19
ASTGGQPQH
>TRBJ2-7|TRBV19
ASSIAFGQHPYEQY
>TRBJ2-5|TRBV12-3/TRBV12-4
ASSLFPRLAEETQY
>TRBJ2-1|TRBV24-1
ATSPGGETYNEQF
>TRBJ2-3|TRBV20-1
SVSAGSADTQY
>TRBJ2-1|TRBV7-3
ASSLSRLADEQF
>TRBJ2-5|TRBV25-1
ASSESKVGAQETQY
>TRBJ2-1|TRBV7-7
ASSAGTSFNEQF
>TRBJ2-5|TRBV20-1
SARGAVGQETQY
>TRBJ2-1|TRBV10-3
AISEPAGTANEQF
>TRBJ2-1|TRBV6-2/TRBV6-3
ASTEGLAGGYEQF
>TRBJ2-1|TRBV10-3
AISRDSVSYNEQF
>TRBJ2-2|TRBV7-2
ASSPVGGELF
>TRBJ2-1|TRBV6-6
ASSYLASRENEQF
>TRBJ1-2|TRBV20-1
SAPGYGYT
>TRBJ1-2|TRBV12-3/TRBV12-4
ASRAGTANYGYT
>TRBJ2-3|TRBV20-1
SARRKSRATDTQY